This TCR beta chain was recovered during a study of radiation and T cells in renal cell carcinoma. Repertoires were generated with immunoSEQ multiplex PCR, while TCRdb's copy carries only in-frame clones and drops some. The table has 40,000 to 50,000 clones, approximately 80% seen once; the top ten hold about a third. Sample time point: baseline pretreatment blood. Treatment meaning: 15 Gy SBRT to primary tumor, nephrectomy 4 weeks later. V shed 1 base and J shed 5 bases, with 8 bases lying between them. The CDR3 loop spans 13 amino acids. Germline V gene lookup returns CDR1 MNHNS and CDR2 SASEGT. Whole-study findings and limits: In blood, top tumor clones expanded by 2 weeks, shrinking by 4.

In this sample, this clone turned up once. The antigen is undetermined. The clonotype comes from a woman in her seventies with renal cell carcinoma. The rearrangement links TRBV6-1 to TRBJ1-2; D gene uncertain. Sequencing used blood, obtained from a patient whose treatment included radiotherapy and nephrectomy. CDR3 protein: CASSEVSPYGYTF. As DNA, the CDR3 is TGTGCCAGCAGTGAAGTGTCACCGTATGGCTACACCTTC.